A selection of T cell receptor beta chains follows, all from one sample in a study of CD8 T cells in Susac syndrome. Via MiXCR, TCRdb re-called the immunoSEQ multiplex PCR reads, giving one row per CDR3 protein. The table has around 170,000 distinct CDR3 sequences, about 92% seen once. The sample consisted of CD4+ T cells from PBMCs. The receptors were sampled from a human donor in good health. The CDR3 runs from the conserved cysteine through the conserved F or W. The order of the fields is V gene, clone size, D gene, J gene, CDR3 DNA, CDR3 protein. The D gene is left open where the match is weak. Clone size appears in some rows only: once, few, many, or a class for an expanded clone.

v_gene: TRBV5-1
abundance: .
d_gene: TRBD1
j_gene: TRBJ2-2
CDR3nt: TGCGCCAGCAGCACGGGACAGGGGAACGGCGGGGAGCTGTTTTTT
CDR3aa: CASSTGQGNGGELFF

v_gene: TRBV18
abundance: .
d_gene: TRBD2
j_gene: TRBJ2-2
CDR3nt: TGTGCCAGCTCACCACGTACAGCGGGACTAGCTTCAGGGGAGCTGTTTTTT
CDR3aa: CASSPRTAGLASGELFF

v_gene: TRBV7-7
abundance: .
d_gene: .
j_gene: TRBJ2-5
CDR3nt: TGTGCTAGCAGCTTAGGGGCCGGCATCCAAGAGACCCAGTACTTC
CDR3aa: CASSLGAGIQETQYF

v_gene: TRBV7-2
abundance: .
d_gene: .
j_gene: TRBJ1-1
CDR3nt: TGTGCCAGCAGCTTTTCGACAGGAGTGAACACTGAAGCTTTCTTT
CDR3aa: CASSFSTGVNTEAFF

v_gene: TRBV6-5
abundance: .
d_gene: .
j_gene: TRBJ1-1
CDR3nt: TGTGCCAGCAGTAACAGGATTGCGGAAGCTTTCTTT
CDR3aa: CASSNRIAEAFF

v_gene: TRBV6-1
abundance: .
d_gene: .
j_gene: TRBJ1-1
CDR3nt: TGTGCCAGCAGCTCTCAGCCCGGGGAGATGAGGACTGAAGCTTTCTTT
CDR3aa: CASSSQPGEMRTEAFF

v_gene: TRBV7-9
abundance: .
d_gene: .
j_gene: TRBJ2-3
CDR3nt: TGTGCCAGCAGCCATCCAGGTGGAAGGGCCACAGATACGCAGTATTTT
CDR3aa: CASSHPGGRATDTQYF

v_gene: TRBV7-3
abundance: .
d_gene: .
j_gene: TRBJ2-5
CDR3nt: TGTGCCAGCAGCTTAATCGGGGAACAAGAGACCCAGTACTTC
CDR3aa: CASSLIGEQETQYF

v_gene: TRBV29-1
abundance: .
d_gene: .
j_gene: TRBJ1-2
CDR3nt: TGCAGCGTTGTCCCACAGGGACTACTCTATGGCTACACCTTC
CDR3aa: CSVVPQGLLYGYTF

v_gene: TRBV7-9
abundance: .
d_gene: TRBD1
j_gene: TRBJ1-1
CDR3nt: TGTGCCAGCAGCCCACAGGGGTTGGGAACTGAAGCTTTCTTT
CDR3aa: CASSPQGLGTEAFF

v_gene: TRBV3-1
abundance: .
d_gene: .
j_gene: TRBJ2-2
CDR3nt: TGTGCCAGCAGCCAGGGCCAGGCATCCGGGGAGCTGTTTTTT
CDR3aa: CASSQGQASGELFF

v_gene: TRBV28
abundance: .
d_gene: .
j_gene: TRBJ2-7
CDR3nt: TGTGCCAGCAGTTCCGACTACCGCAGAGAGCAGTACTTC
CDR3aa: CASSSDYRREQYF

v_gene: TRBV20-1
abundance: .
d_gene: TRBD1
j_gene: TRBJ2-3
CDR3nt: TGCAGTGCTCAACCGGGACAGGGGTTAGATACGCAGTATTTT
CDR3aa: CSAQPGQGLDTQYF

v_gene: TRBV28
abundance: .
d_gene: .
j_gene: TRBJ2-1
CDR3nt: TGTGCCACACGTATACCAGGGTCCTACAATGAGCAGTTCTTC
CDR3aa: CATRIPGSYNEQFF

v_gene: TRBV11-3
abundance: .
d_gene: TRBD2
j_gene: TRBJ2-7
CDR3nt: TGTGCCAGCAGCTTAAGCGGGAACTCCTACGAGCAGTACTTC
CDR3aa: CASSLSGNSYEQYF

v_gene: TRBV6-1
abundance: once
d_gene: TRBD2
j_gene: TRBJ2-1
CDR3nt: TGTGCCAGCAGTCAGACTTCTAGCGGGAGGGCTGGGAGGCAGTTCTTC
CDR3aa: CASSQTSSGRAGRQFF

v_gene: TRBV30
abundance: .
d_gene: .
j_gene: TRBJ2-1
CDR3nt: TGTGCCTGGGTGGGGCCCTTCTACAATGAGCAGTTCTTC
CDR3aa: CAWVGPFYNEQFF

v_gene: TRBV3-1
abundance: .
d_gene: .
j_gene: TRBJ2-7
CDR3nt: TGTGCCAGCGGGGCCTACGAGCAGTACTTC
CDR3aa: CASGAYEQYF

v_gene: TRBV28
abundance: .
d_gene: .
j_gene: TRBJ2-2
CDR3nt: TGTGCCAGCAGTTTACGCCGGACAGCTACGAACACCGGGGAGCTGTTTTTT
CDR3aa: CASSLRRTATNTGELFF

v_gene: TRBV5-1
abundance: .
d_gene: .
j_gene: TRBJ2-1
CDR3nt: TGCGCCAGCAGCCCTTTAAACAATGAGCAGTTCTTC
CDR3aa: CASSPLNNEQFF

v_gene: TRBV7-2
abundance: .
d_gene: .
j_gene: TRBJ1-4
CDR3nt: TGTGCCAGCACCCGAACCCCAGGGATGGGTGAAAAACTGTTTTTT
CDR3aa: CASTRTPGMGEKLFF

v_gene: TRBV7-2
abundance: .
d_gene: .
j_gene: TRBJ2-7
CDR3nt: TGTGCCAGCAGCTTCGGGGGCGAGCAGTACTTC
CDR3aa: CASSFGGEQYF

v_gene: TRBV18
abundance: .
d_gene: .
j_gene: TRBJ2-1
CDR3nt: TGTGCCAGCTCGAGCTGGGGAGGGGGCCATGAGCAGTTCTTC
CDR3aa: CASSSWGGGHEQFF

v_gene: TRBV13
abundance: .
d_gene: TRBD1
j_gene: TRBJ2-5
CDR3nt: TGTGCCAGCAGCTTATATAGGACAGGGGGTCGGGAGACCCAGTACTTC
CDR3aa: CASSLYRTGGRETQYF

v_gene: TRBV7-8
abundance: .
d_gene: .
j_gene: TRBJ1-6
CDR3nt: TGTGCCAGCAGCCGACAGAGTTTAAATTCACCCCTCCACTTT
CDR3aa: CASSRQSLNSPLHF

v_gene: TRBV20-1
abundance: once
d_gene: .
j_gene: TRBJ2-7
CDR3nt: TGCAGTGCCTTAGCGGTTAGCACCTACGAGCAGTACTTC
CDR3aa: CSALAVSTYEQYF

v_gene: TRBV25-1
abundance: .
d_gene: .
j_gene: TRBJ1-6
CDR3nt: TGTGCCAGCAGTGAATCGGCGGGGAACTATAATTCACCCCTCCACTTT
CDR3aa: CASSESAGNYNSPLHF

v_gene: TRBV4-1
abundance: .
d_gene: .
j_gene: TRBJ2-3
CDR3nt: TGCGCCAGCAGCCAAGTCAACTTGGTGAGCACAGATACGCAGTATTTT
CDR3aa: CASSQVNLVSTDTQYF

v_gene: TRBV5-1
abundance: .
d_gene: TRBD2
j_gene: TRBJ2-5
CDR3nt: TGCGCCAGCAGCTATAGCGGGACTCCCGGGGAGACCCAGTACTTC
CDR3aa: CASSYSGTPGETQYF

v_gene: TRBV14
abundance: .
d_gene: .
j_gene: TRBJ2-2
CDR3nt: TGTGCCAGCAGCCCCGGGATGATCCCGAACACCGGGGAGCTGTTTTTT
CDR3aa: CASSPGMIPNTGELFF

v_gene: TRBV19
abundance: once
d_gene: .
j_gene: TRBJ1-5
CDR3nt: TGTGCCAGTAGTATCGGGAGGGGTGGCAATCAGCCCCAGCATTTT
CDR3aa: CASSIGRGGNQPQHF

v_gene: TRBV5-1
abundance: .
d_gene: .
j_gene: TRBJ2-7
CDR3nt: TGCGCCAGCAGCTTCATGCAGGGTCCCTACGAGCAGTACTTC
CDR3aa: CASSFMQGPYEQYF

v_gene: TRBV7-2
abundance: .
d_gene: .
j_gene: TRBJ1-2
CDR3nt: TGTGCCAGCAGCTTGGGAGGGGACCATGGCTACACCTTC
CDR3aa: CASSLGGDHGYTF

v_gene: TRBV28
abundance: .
d_gene: TRBD2
j_gene: TRBJ2-7
CDR3nt: TGTGCCAGCGGCCGTGGGAGCGGGAGCTACGAGCAGTACTTC
CDR3aa: CASGRGSGSYEQYF

v_gene: TRBV18
abundance: .
d_gene: .
j_gene: TRBJ1-1
CDR3nt: TGTGCCAGCTCACCAAGGGAGGTCGCTGAAGCTTTCTTT
CDR3aa: CASSPREVAEAFF

v_gene: TRBV28
abundance: .
d_gene: .
j_gene: TRBJ2-5
CDR3nt: TGTGCCAGCGGGAGACTTAGGGACCAAGAGACCCAGTACTTC
CDR3aa: CASGRLRDQETQYF

v_gene: TRBV2
abundance: once
d_gene: .
j_gene: TRBJ2-7
CDR3nt: TGTGCCAGCAGCGCCGGGACCTCCTACGAGCAGTACTTC
CDR3aa: CASSAGTSYEQYF

v_gene: TRBV28
abundance: once
d_gene: .
j_gene: TRBJ1-5
CDR3nt: TGTGCCAGCAGTTTGACTCATACTACGTATCAGCCCCAGCATTTT
CDR3aa: CASSLTHTTYQPQHF

v_gene: TRBV30
abundance: .
d_gene: .
j_gene: TRBJ1-6
CDR3nt: TGTGCCTGGAGTAGGCGGCCGGAAGGGAGCTCCTATAATTCACCCCTCCACTTT
CDR3aa: CAWSRRPEGSSYNSPLHF

v_gene: TRBV10-2
abundance: .
d_gene: .
j_gene: TRBJ2-5
CDR3nt: TGCGCCAGCAGTGAACAGGCTAGCTCACAAGAGACCCAGTACTTC
CDR3aa: CASSEQASSQETQYF

v_gene: TRBV7-2
abundance: .
d_gene: .
j_gene: TRBJ1-5
CDR3nt: TGTGCCAGCAGCTTAGGTGGGGGCTATAGCAATCAGCCCCAGCATTTT
CDR3aa: CASSLGGGYSNQPQHF

v_gene: TRBV4-3
abundance: .
d_gene: .
j_gene: TRBJ2-3
CDR3nt: TGCGCCAGCAGCCCTATTAGGGGCACAGATACGCAGTATTTT
CDR3aa: CASSPIRGTDTQYF

v_gene: TRBV7-9
abundance: .
d_gene: .
j_gene: TRBJ1-1
CDR3nt: TGTGCCAGCAGCCCGAGGACAGCCTCGAACACTGAAGCTTTCTTT
CDR3aa: CASSPRTASNTEAFF

v_gene: TRBV19
abundance: .
d_gene: .
j_gene: TRBJ2-5
CDR3nt: TGTGCCAGTAGTATCGCGGGTTGGGAGACCCAGTACTTC
CDR3aa: CASSIAGWETQYF

v_gene: TRBV19
abundance: .
d_gene: .
j_gene: TRBJ1-1
CDR3nt: TGTGCCAGTAGTATGAGGGGCACTGAAGCTTTCTTT
CDR3aa: CASSMRGTEAFF

v_gene: TRBV29-1
abundance: few
d_gene: TRBD1
j_gene: TRBJ1-4
CDR3nt: TGCAGCGTTGACCAGGGGACAGGGACGGAAAAACTGTTTTTT
CDR3aa: CSVDQGTGTEKLFF

v_gene: TRBV7-9
abundance: .
d_gene: .
j_gene: TRBJ2-5
CDR3nt: TGTGCCAGCAGTGTCGGAGGGGGGCTAGGAGAGACCCAGTACTTC
CDR3aa: CASSVGGGLGETQYF

v_gene: TRBV6-5
abundance: once
d_gene: .
j_gene: TRBJ2-7
CDR3nt: TGTGCCAGCAGTTACACCCGGGGGCGCGGGCTTTACGAGCAGTACTTC
CDR3aa: CASSYTRGRGLYEQYF

v_gene: TRBV20-1
abundance: .
d_gene: TRBD2
j_gene: TRBJ2-1
CDR3nt: TGCAGTGCTAGAGACCGGACTAGCGGGAGGCCGAGCTCCTACAATGAGCAGTTCTTC
CDR3aa: CSARDRTSGRPSSYNEQFF